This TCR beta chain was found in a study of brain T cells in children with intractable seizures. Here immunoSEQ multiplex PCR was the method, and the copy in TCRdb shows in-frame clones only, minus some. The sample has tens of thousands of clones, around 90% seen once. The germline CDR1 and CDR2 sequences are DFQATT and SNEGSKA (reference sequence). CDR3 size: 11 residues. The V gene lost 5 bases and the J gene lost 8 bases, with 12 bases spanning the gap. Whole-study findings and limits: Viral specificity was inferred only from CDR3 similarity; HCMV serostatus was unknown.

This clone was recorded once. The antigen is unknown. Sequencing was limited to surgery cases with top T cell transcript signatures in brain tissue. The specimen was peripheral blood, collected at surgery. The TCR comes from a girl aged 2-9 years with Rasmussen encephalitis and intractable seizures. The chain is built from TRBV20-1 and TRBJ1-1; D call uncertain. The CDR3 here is CSAEVADEAFF. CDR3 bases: TGCAGTGCTGAAGTTGCCGACGAAGCTTTCTTT.